The 22 T cell receptor beta chains listed next were all sequenced from one sample in a study of regulatory T cells in long-lasting Graves disease. iRepertoire HTBI primers and Arm-PCR of CDR3 regions built TCR beta libraries. TCRdb itself ran the multiplex PCR reads through MiXCR, one entry per CDR3 protein. The sample has around 420,000 distinct CDR3 sequences, 15% to 18% seen once. Time point denoted: newly diagnosed GD, antithyroid drugs for less than 3 months. Making the TCR library involved RNA that had been extracted from PBMCs. This specimen was peripheral blood mononuclear cells (PBMCs), taken at new diagnosis, from a patient treated with antithyroid drugs. The receptors were sampled from a female donor with Graves disease.

This clonotype has more than one count but fewer than ten. The chain is built from TRBV20-1 and TRBJ1-4; no definite D call. The CDR3 length is 13 residues. Deletions cut 2 bases from V and 8 bases from J, with 12 bases between. Germline V gene lookup returns CDR1 DFQATT and CDR2 SNEGSKA (reference sequence). The CDR3 spells CSARTAVNEKLFF. CDR3 in DNA: TGCAGTGCTAGAACGGCCGTGAACGAAAAACTGTTTTTT.

At least ten counts were recorded for this clonotype. This rearrangement joins TRBV2 to TRBJ2-2, with D unclear. Germline V gene sequence: CDR1 SNHLY, CDR2 FYNNEI. The CDR3 spans 13 residues. V lost 6 bases to trimming and J lost 6 bases, with 11 bases between them. CDR3 sequence reads: CASRDQVSGELFF. In nucleotides, the CDR3 is TGTGCCAGCAGGGACCAGGTATCCGGGGAGCTGTTTTTT.

This clonotype was detected a few times. The chain has TRBV6-5 and TRBJ2-2, with D maybe TRBD1 (6 bases). CDR1 is MNHEY, CDR2 SVGAGI, per germline. The CDR3 sequence is 15 residues long. V lost 0 bases and J 3 bases, leaving 8 bases between the germline ends. The CDR3 DNA sequence: TGTGCCAGCAGTTACTCCTGGACAGACACCGGGGAGCTGTTTTTT. Amino acid sequence: CASSYSWTDTGELFF.

This clonotype was seen at least ten times. The rearrangement joins TRBV29-1 to TRBJ2-1; 8 bases are a match to TRBD1. The germline V gene has CDR1 SQVTM and CDR2 ANQGSEA. The CDR3 has 14 residues. After removal of 5 bases from V and 4 bases from J, the junction contained 7 bases not matched to a gene. The CDR3 bases are TGCAGCGTTTACACAGGGGGACCATACAATGAGCAGTTCTTC. Translated, it gives CSVYTGGPYNEQFF.

This clonotype has a count of ten or more. The V and J genes are TRBV5-1 and TRBJ2-2; TRBD2 matches at 13 bases. The CDR3 loop spans 15 amino acids. Per the germline V gene, CDR1 is SGHRS and CDR2 is YFSETQ. The ends lost 2 bases at V and 10 bases at J; junction bases unmatched: 5. Here the CDR3 reads CASSFTSGRAEELFF. The CDR3 nucleotides read TGCGCCAGCAGCTTTACTAGCGGGAGGGCCGAGGAGCTGTTTTTT.

The chain links TRBV19 to TRBJ1-5; D call uncertain. The V end was cut by 3 bases, the J end by 5 bases, with 14 bases between. The CDR3 totals 15 residues. Germline V gene sequence: CDR1 LNHDA, CDR2 SQIVND (reference sequence). CDR3 in DNA: TGTGCCAGTAGTATTCTGGCGGAGGAGTATCAGCCCCAGCATTTT. Amino acid sequence: CASSILAEEYQPQHF.

This clonotype has just a few counts. V gene TRBV20-1 combines with J gene TRBJ1-6, with TRBD1 matching over 7 bases. The germline gives CDR1 DFQATT, CDR2 SNEGSKA (reference sequence). The CDR3 length is 14 residues. Trimming removed 1 base from V and 5 bases from J; junction bases left unmatched: 2. CDR3 sequence reads: CSARAGQNNSPLHF. The CDR3 nucleotides are TGCAGTGCTAGAGCGGGACAGAATAATTCACCCCTCCACTTT.

This clonotype appeared many times. The chain recombines TRBV28 with TRBJ2-2, with 11 bases that match TRBD1. The CDR3 sequence is 15 residues long. Germline V lookup: CDR1 MDHEN, CDR2 SYDVKM. The V and J ends lost 6 bases and 6 bases, in that order; junction bases with no gene match: 6. The DNA of the CDR3 is TGTGCCAGCAGCTCTCCGGGACAGGGGGCCGGGGAGCTGTTTTTT. Residues: CASSSPGQGAGELFF.

This clonotype has at least ten counts. CDR3 protein: CASSYESGPTYEQYF. The CDR3 DNA reads as TGTGCCAGCAGCTACGAATCCGGACCCACCTACGAGCAGTACTTC. The chain combines TRBV7-2 with TRBJ2-7, with unresolved D. V gave up 4 bases and J gave up 2 bases, with 15 bases separating them. This CDR3 spans 15 amino acids. Germline CDR1 reads SGHTA; CDR2 reads FQGNSA.

In the case of this clonotype: This may arise from a read error, as a much more abundant clone is one base away. CDR3 amino acids: CANRRNRDSPLHF. The CDR3 DNA reads as TGTGCCAACAGAAGGAACAGGGATTCACCCCTCCACTTT. The chain employs TRBV6-1 and TRBJ1-6, with D possibly being TRBD1 (6 bases). Trimming took off 10 bases at V and 8 bases at J, with 15 bases between the two ends. This CDR3 is built from 13 residues. CDR1 is MNHNS and CDR2 is SASEGT in the germline V gene.

The chain combines TRBV9 with TRBJ1-1; 10 nucleotides line up with TRBD1. CDR3 length: 15 amino acids. Germline assignment: CDR1 SGDLS and CDR2 YYNGEE. V gave up 3 bases and J gave up 4 bases; unmatched junction bases: 6. The CDR3 DNA sequence: TGTGCCAGCAGCGCCCGGGACAGGGGTTCCACTGAAGCTTTCTTT. Protein sequence: CASSARDRGSTEAFF.

In the case of this clonotype: This likely reflects a read error, since a far larger clone is one base away. This chain joins TRBV5-4 and TRBJ1-1; D is perhaps TRBD1 (6 bases). The ends were cut back, 2 bases at V and 3 bases at J, with 8 bases in the middle. This CDR3 region has 13 residues. The germline gives CDR1 SGHNT, CDR2 YYREEE (reference sequence). CDR3 nucleotide sequence: TGTGCCAGCAGCTTACCAGGGGACACTGAAGCTTTCTTT. Protein: CASSLPGDTEAFF.

This clonotype was seen repeatedly, ten times or more. The rearrangement links TRBV7-9 to TRBJ1-4; maybe TRBD1 (6 bases). In germline, CDR1 is SEHNR, CDR2 FQNEAQ (reference sequence). This CDR3 contains 20 residues. V was trimmed by 4 bases and J by 2 bases, leaving 26 bases between them. In DNA form, the CDR3 reads TGTGCCAGCAGCTCAACAGGGTGGATAAGTGATGGGGCGACTAATGAAAAACTGTTTTTT. It codes for CASSSTGWISDGATNEKLFF.

The chain employs TRBV20-1 and TRBJ1-6; perhaps TRBD1 as D (6 bases). Germline V gene lookup returns CDR1 DFQATT and CDR2 SNEGSKA (reference sequence). This CDR3 spans 13 amino acids. Trimming stripped 6 bases from V and 6 bases from J, with 12 bases between. The CDR3 here is CSARDTGNSPLHF. CDR3 DNA sequence: TGCAGTGCAAGGGACACCGGTAATTCACCCCTCCACTTT.

This clonotype was seen at least ten times. The chain employs TRBV27 and TRBJ1-4; the D gene is possibly TRBD1 (6 bases). Germline CDR1 reads MNHEY; CDR2 reads SMNVEV (reference sequence). This CDR3 is 13 amino acids long. V lost 5 bases, J lost 7 bases, and 11 bases lay in between. The DNA of the CDR3 is TGTGCCAGCAGTATCGGGGGGGCTGAAAAACTGTTTTTT. The encoded protein is CASSIGGAEKLFF.

The gene calls are TRBV6-5 and TRBJ2-1; 10 bases agree with TRBD2. The germline CDR1 and CDR2 sequences are MNHEY and SVGAGI. Trimming at V came to 3 bases and at J to 4 bases, leaving 9 bases not matched to a gene. This CDR3 is 17 amino acids long. The CDR3 DNA follows: TGTGCCAGCAGTTATCAAGCTAGCGGGAGTTCATACAATGAGCAGTTCTTC. Amino acid sequence: CASSYQASGSSYNEQFF.

This clonotype was found many times. The CDR3 loop is CASTKAEANYGYTF. In nucleotides, the CDR3 is TGTGCCAGCACCAAAGCTGAGGCTAACTATGGCTACACCTTC. The V call is TRBV6-1, the J call TRBJ1-2, with no clear D. The CDR3 runs 14 residues. Deletions cut 7 bases from V and 0 bases from J, with 12 bases between. Germline CDR1 reads MNHNS; CDR2 reads SASEGT.

This clonotype was seen repeatedly, ten times or more. V is TRBV2 and J is TRBJ2-7, with D possibly being TRBD1 or TRBD2 (5 bases each). The germline V gene has CDR1 SNHLY and CDR2 FYNNEI. Trimming removed 4 bases at V and 3 bases at J, with 13 bases between. The length of the CDR3 is 14 residues. In DNA form, the CDR3 reads TGTGCCAGCAGTGTGTCCGGGGCGCGCTACGAGCAGTACTTC. It is translated as CASSVSGARYEQYF.

V usage is TRBV7-9 and J usage is TRBJ2-2, with D uncertain. V lost 4 bases to trimming and J lost 3 bases, with 12 bases between them. The CDR3 loop spans 15 amino acids. Germline-derived CDR1 and CDR2 are SEHNR and FQNEAQ (reference sequence). CDR3 DNA sequence: TGTGCCAGCAGCTCCCCTGGACCGCACACCGGGGAGCTGTTTTTT. Its protein is CASSSPGPHTGELFF. The variable domain in full, with the rest retrieved from reference TRBV7-9 and TRBJ2-2, is DTGVSQNPRHKITKRGQNVTFRCDPISEHNRLYWYRQTLGQGPEFLTYFQNEAQLEKSRLLSDRFSAERPKGSFSTLEIQRTEQGDSAMYLCASSSPGPHTGELFFGEGSRLTVL.

This clonotype was recorded at least ten times. This chain joins TRBV7-2 and TRBJ2-2, with TRBD2 as a possible D gene (7 bases). This CDR3 is built from 16 residues. V shed 4 bases and J shed 4 bases, with 16 bases lying between them. The germline CDR1 and CDR2 sequences are SGHTA and FQGNSA. In DNA form, the CDR3 reads TGTGCCAGCAGCTCCTCCGGGGGGCTCTCCACCGGGGAGCTGTTTTTT. This translates into CASSSSGGLSTGELFF. The entire variable domain, with the rest obtained from reference TRBV7-2 and TRBJ2-2, is as follows: GAGVSQSPSNKVTEKGKDVELRCDPISGHTALYWYRQSLGQGLEFLIYFQGNSAPDKSGLPSDRFSAERTGGSVSTLTIQRTQQEDSAVYLCASSSSGGLSTGELFFGEGSRLTVL.

This clonotype has a count of ten or more. The chain recombines TRBV7-2 with TRBJ2-2; 11 bases map to TRBD2. With V trimmed by 1 base and J by 6 bases, 4 bases remained unmatched. The CDR3 has 16 residues. Germline lookup yields CDR1 SGHTA and CDR2 FQGNSA. In DNA form, the CDR3 reads TGTGCCAGCAGCTTAGTCTTAGCGGGAGGGCCCGGGGAGCTGTTTTTT. Protein: CASSLVLAGGPGELFF.

Only a few counts were recorded for this clonotype. A single base separates this from a much larger clone, so it may be a read error. This chain connects TRBV2 to TRBJ1-4; D might be TRBD1 (5 bases). The germline CDR1 and CDR2 sequences are SNHLY and FYNNEI. The CDR3 is made up of 15 amino acids. CDR3 sequence (DNA): TGTGCCAGCAGGGCCCTTGGGACGTATAATGAAAGACTGTTTTTT. It encodes CASRALGTYNERLFF.